Following are 25 T cell receptor beta chains from one sample sequenced in a study of blood T cell repertoires in COVID-19. Repertoires were generated with immunoSEQ multiplex PCR, while TCRdb's copy carries only in-frame clones and drops some. The table shows around 300,000 clones, with roughly 85% occurring only once. Sequenced material: peripheral blood. The source is a woman aged 25-40 years with active or convalescent COVID-19.

The J gene is TRBJ1-5, the V gene TRBV7-2, with D possibly TRBD1 on 5 matching bases. The V end was cut by 4 bases, the J end by 4 bases, with 14 bases between. The CDR3 consists of 15 residues. Germline CDR1 reads SGHTA; CDR2 reads FQGNSA. The CDR3 here is CASSSPGGLNQPQHF. The CDR3 DNA is TGTGCCAGCAGCTCCCCCGGGGGTCTAAATCAGCCCCAGCATTTT.

The chain recombines TRBV9 with TRBJ1-1, with TRBD1 as a possible D gene (5 bases). V was shortened by 3 bases and J by 8 bases, with 17 bases between the two germline ends. The CDR3 covers 14 residues. From germline, CDR1 is SGDLS and CDR2 YYNGEE. CDR3 coding DNA: TGTGCCAGCAGCGGGAGGGACTACGAAAACGAAGCTTTCTTT. Translation gives CASSGRDYENEAFF.

The chain links TRBV19 to TRBJ2-1, with D possibly TRBD2 on 5 matching bases. In germline, CDR1 is LNHDA, CDR2 SQIVND (reference sequence). The CDR3 sequence is 15 residues long. Trimming took off 5 bases at V and 8 bases at J, with 19 bases between the two ends. Written as DNA, the CDR3 is TGTGCCAGTAGTCTCTCGCTACCGGGGTGGCATGAGCAGTTCTTC. It encodes CASSLSLPGWHEQFF.

The chain links TRBV5-4 to TRBJ2-7; no firm D call. V was clipped by 2 bases and J by 4 bases, with 4 bases between them. The germline gives CDR1 SGHNT, CDR2 YYREEE (reference sequence). This CDR3 region has 11 residues. The CDR3 here is CASSFMYEQYF. In DNA form, the CDR3 reads TGTGCCAGCAGCTTCATGTACGAGCAGTACTTC.

This clone has a single count. Here the CDR3 reads CASSVGYSFYYGYTF. DNA for the CDR3: TGTGCCAGCAGCGTAGGATACAGCTTCTACTATGGCTACACCTTC. The gene calls are TRBV9 and TRBJ1-2; D not resolved. Per germline, CDR1 SGDLS and CDR2 YYNGEE. Trimming left V 0 bases short and J 3 bases short, with 12 bases between. The length of the CDR3 is 15 residues.

This sequence joins TRBV19 and TRBJ2-7; possibly TRBD2 for D (7 bases). V lost 10 bases and J 0 bases, leaving 19 bases between the germline ends. The CDR3 covers 15 residues. The germline V gene has CDR1 LNHDA and CDR2 SQIVND (reference sequence). In nucleotides, the CDR3 is TGTGCCACCCGAAGGGGGGGGGCCCTCTCCTACGAGCAGTACTTC. This translates into CATRRGGALSYEQYF.

The sample holds a few counts of this clone. The V and J genes are TRBV6-2 or TRBV6-3 and TRBJ2-7; D might be TRBD2 (6 bases). The CDR3 has 15 residues. Trimming pared 5 bases from V and 3 bases from J, leaving 17 bases between. Germline V gives CDR1 MNHEY, CDR2 SVGEGT. CDR3 coding DNA: TGTGCCAGCAGTACTAACCGGGACTTTCACTACGAGCAGTACTTC. As protein: CASSTNRDFHYEQYF.

This clone occurred once. The chain couples TRBV7-2 to TRBJ1-5; 8 bases map to TRBD1. The CDR3 loop spans 14 amino acids. Unmatched junction bases numbered 8, after V lost 6 bases and J lost 7 bases. Germline V gene data show CDR1 as SGHTA and CDR2 as FQGNSA. The CDR3 DNA reads as TGTGCCAGCAGTCAGACAGGGGTCGGACAGCCCCAGCATTTT. This translates into CASSQTGVGQPQHF.

The V gene is TRBV5-1, the J gene TRBJ2-2; 14 positions match TRBD2. J lost 3 bases, V lost 4 bases, and 11 bases had no gene match. Germline lookup yields CDR1 SGHRS and CDR2 YFSETQ. This CDR3 has 19 amino acids. The CDR3 reads CASSRSTSGGAWDTGELFF. The CDR3, as DNA: TGCGCCAGCAGCCGATCGACTAGCGGGGGGGCTTGGGACACCGGGGAGCTGTTTTTT.

Concerning this clone itself: The junction differs from germline at one of its ends, possibly a read error. The chain is built from TRBV10-1 and TRBJ2-1, with a tentative D call TRBD2 (6 bases). The CDR3 is 12 residues long. Per the germline V gene, CDR1 is WNHNN and CDR2 is SYGVQD (reference sequence). The CDR3 coding sequence is TGCGCCAGCAGTGCGGGCGGGAATGGGCAGTTCTTC. Its protein product is CASSAGGNGQFF.

The V and J genes are TRBV3-1 (or the pseudogene TRBV3-2) and TRBJ1-6, with TRBD1 matching over 8 bases. Germline CDR1 is LGHDT and CDR2 is YNNKEL (reference sequence). This CDR3 is built from 14 residues. The trim removed 5 bases at V and 10 bases at J, leaving 7 bases unmatched. CDR3 DNA sequence: TGTGCCAGCAGCTTTGACAGGGGAAACTCACCCCTCCACTTT. Translated, it gives CASSFDRGNSPLHF.

V is TRBV5-1 and J is TRBJ1-2, with 9 bases matching TRBD1. The V gene end was trimmed by 4 bases and the J gene end by 4 bases; junction bases not matched to a gene: 11. Germline loops: CDR1 SGHRS, CDR2 YFSETQ. The CDR3 has 16 amino acids. The CDR3 region has the DNA TGCGCCAGCAGCCAACAGGGGGCAGGTAGAGGCTATGGCTACACCTTC. Its protein is CASSQQGAGRGYGYTF.

This clone came up a few times. The chain recombines TRBV5-6 with TRBJ1-1, with 7 bases aligning to TRBD1. Per germline, CDR1 SGHDT and CDR2 YYEEEE. The CDR3 runs to 14 residues. J gave up 4 bases and V 3 bases, and 6 bases lay outside the gene matches. CDR3 sequence reads: CASSSGPGGTEAFF. The CDR3 region has the DNA TGTGCCAGCAGCTCTGGTCCAGGGGGCACTGAAGCTTTCTTT.

This clone was seen once. V gene TRBV7-6 combines with J gene TRBJ2-5; the match to TRBD2 covers 8 bases. The CDR3 sequence is 15 residues long. Trimming cost V 5 bases and J 5 bases; bases outside gene matches: 10. Germline loops: CDR1 SGHVS, CDR2 FNYEAQ. This chain's CDR3 is CASSRGLGAAETQYF. CDR3 bases: TGTGCCAGCAGCCGGGGACTAGGGGCTGCCGAGACCCAGTACTTC.

The chain carries TRBV6-5 and TRBJ2-2; 8 bases match TRBD2. The CDR3 covers 14 residues. V shed 7 bases and J 7 bases; nucleotides not matched to a gene: 8. The germline gives CDR1 MNHEY, CDR2 SVGAGI. The CDR3 bases are TGTGCCAGCATGCGCGGGGGGATCGGCGGGGAGCTGTTTTTT. It specifies CASMRGGIGGELFF.

This clone has a single count. The chain joins TRBV19 to TRBJ2-2; 11 bases match TRBD1. Germline lookup yields CDR1 LNHDA and CDR2 SQIVND (reference sequence). V dropped 8 bases and J dropped 5; count of bases not matched to a gene: 10. The CDR3 is 16 residues long. CDR3 coding DNA: TGTGCCAGTGGCCTCCGCGGGACAGGGGGGACCGGGGAGCTGTTTTTT. It yields the protein CASGLRGTGGTGELFF.

This sequence joins TRBV28 and TRBJ1-1, with a possible D match to TRBD1 (6 bases). This CDR3 has 13 amino acids. Germline V gene data show CDR1 as MDHEN and CDR2 as SYDVKM. With 6 bases removed from V and 7 bases from J, the gap between germline ends came to 15 bases. CDR3 sequence reads: CASSLTDRREAFF. DNA for the CDR3: TGTGCCAGCAGCCTCACCGACAGGCGTGAAGCTTTCTTT.

The V and J genes are TRBV3-1 (or the pseudogene TRBV3-2) and TRBJ2-2; D is perhaps TRBD1 (7 bases). The CDR3 has 15 residues. With 1 base removed from V and 4 bases from J, the gap between germline ends came to 10 bases. Looked up from germline, CDR1 is LGHDT and CDR2 is YNNKEL (reference sequence). The CDR3, as DNA: TGTGCCAGCAGCCAAGGACAGGGAGGCACCGGGGAGCTGTTTTTT. Translated, it gives CASSQGQGGTGELFF.

This clone was picked up one time. J is TRBJ1-1 and V is TRBV2; 7 bases map to TRBD1. The CDR3 runs to 13 residues. Germline CDR1 and CDR2: SNHLY and FYNNEI. Unmatched junction bases numbered 7, after V lost 4 bases and J lost 8 bases. The CDR3 DNA sequence: TGTGCCAGCAGTGCAAGACAGGGTTGGGAAGCTTTCTTT. This gives the protein CASSARQGWEAFF.

This sequence joins TRBV7-6 and TRBJ2-7; 14 positions agree with TRBD2. The CDR3 totals 16 residues. J lost 2 bases, V lost 1 base, and 1 base had no gene match. Germline V gives CDR1 SGHVS, CDR2 FNYEAQ. This CDR3 is CASSLGGLAGAYEQYF. The CDR3 DNA follows: TGTGCCAGCAGCTTAGGGGGACTAGCGGGGGCCTACGAGCAGTACTTC.

The chain joins TRBV12-5 to TRBJ1-6; TRBD1 is a possible D gene (5 bases). V was pared by 3 bases and J by 0 bases, with 9 bases between. Germline CDR1 reads LGHNT; CDR2 reads FRNRAP. The CDR3 contains 16 residues. This CDR3 reads CASGFIRASYNSPLHF. The CDR3 coding sequence is TGTGCTAGTGGTTTTATCAGGGCCTCCTATAATTCACCCCTCCACTTT.

The V call is TRBV3-1 (or the pseudogene TRBV3-2), the J call TRBJ2-1, with D possibly matching TRBD1 (6 bases). In germline, CDR1 is LGHDT, CDR2 YNNKEL (reference sequence). The CDR3 contains 12 residues. The V end was cut by 0 bases, the J end by 9 bases, with 6 bases between. The CDR3 protein is CASSQEDSEQFF. The CDR3 coding sequence is TGTGCCAGCAGCCAAGAGGACAGTGAGCAGTTCTTC.

The gene calls are TRBV20-1 and TRBJ2-3; TRBD1 matches at 7 bases. V was pared by 4 bases and J by 0 bases, with 7 bases of the junction left unmatched. This CDR3 has 15 amino acids. The germline gives CDR1 DFQATT, CDR2 SNEGSKA (reference sequence). CDR3 bases: TGCAGTGCTATTGACAGGGTCGCGAGCACAGATACGCAGTATTTT. Translation gives CSAIDRVASTDTQYF.

The J gene is TRBJ1-5, the V gene TRBV19; TRBD1 agrees at 7 bases. J lost 8 bases, V lost 5 bases, and 6 bases had no gene match. CDR1 and CDR2 from the germline V gene are LNHDA and SQIVND (reference sequence). The CDR3 is made up of 13 amino acids. This CDR3 reads CASSGTVLEPQHF. The CDR3 DNA reads TGTGCCAGTAGTGGGACAGTTTTGGAGCCCCAGCATTTT. Looking up the rest from reference TRBV19 and TRBJ1-5 gives the full variable domain: DGGITQSPKYLFRKEGQNVTLSCEQNLNHDAMYWYRQDPGQGLRLIYYSQIVNDFQKGDIAEGYSVSREKKESFPLTVTSAQKNPTAFYLCASSGTVLEPQHFGDGTRLSIL.

The chain has TRBV4-3 and TRBJ1-1; D is unresolved. The germline CDR1 and CDR2 sequences are LGHNA and YSLEER. This CDR3 is 17 amino acids long. V lost 0 bases to trimming and J lost 0 bases, with 14 bases between them. As DNA, the CDR3 is TGCGCCAGCAGCCAAGAAGCAACGCTACTTATGAACACTGAAGCTTTCTTT. Its protein is CASSQEATLLMNTEAFF.